This note documents a single T cell receptor (beta chain) sequence. The sample is drawn from a study of blood T cell repertoires in COVID-19. At the level of the study: The analysed material was cDNA or gDNA that came from T cells, B-cell-depleted T cells, or PBMCs.

Authors' processing steps: Estimates of nucleated cell counts were drawn from the amplification of reference gene primers. Produced via immunoSEQ multiplex PCR; TCRdb's table is partial and in-frame only. V and J calls plus clone size are reproduced from that table; the DNA served to infer D and trimming. The sample records 380,000 or so clones, 88% being singletons. The age range of participants was 18 to 89 years, with residence in about 25 US areas. Cohorts were assigned according to the clinical history that participants reported. Trimming removed 3 bases from V and 5 bases from J; junction bases left unmatched: 5. The germline V gene encodes CDR1 SEHNR and CDR2 FQNEAQ (reference sequence). This CDR3 spans 15 amino acids.

Sequenced: PBMCs or T cells enriched from blood (not recorded which). The TCR originated in a middle-aged woman with acute COVID-19. The chain employs TRBV7-9 and TRBJ2-3; 10 bases are a match to TRBD2. CDR3 nucleotides: TGTGCCAGCAGCTTGGGGACTAGCGAGCTAGATACGCAGTATTTT. As protein: CASSLGTSELDTQYF. The full variable domain, rest sourced from reference TRBV7-9 and TRBJ2-3, is DTGVSQNPRHKITKRGQNVTFRCDPISEHNRLYWYRQTLGQGPEFLTYFQNEAQLEKSRLLSDRFSAERPKGSFSTLEIQRTEQGDSAMYLCASSLGTSELDTQYFGPGTRLTVL.